The rows below give T cell receptor beta chains drawn from one sample of a study of lymphopenia after photon versus proton radiotherapy. Only in-frame clones appear in the TCRdb table, and some are missing; sequencing was by immunoSEQ multiplex PCR. Among approximately 29,000 clones, approximately 87% were seen once, and the ten largest hold approximately 15%. The sequencing used peripheral blood, collected from a patient treated with proton-based radiotherapy. The receptors were gathered from a woman between 70 and 85 years old with pancreatic cancer. Both conserved end residues are trimmed from each CDR3. Fields, in order: CDR3 protein, J gene, V gene, clone size. Size tells how often a clone was seen (once, few, many) or the class of an expanded clone, and some rows leave it out.

ASSTSGSSLDTQY,TRBJ2-3,TRBV19,.
ASSLRDGRAPPLLYNEQF,TRBJ2-1,TRBV5-8,.
ASSNVGQSYYGYT,TRBJ1-2,TRBV19,.
ASSVEGLAVSSYNEQF,TRBJ2-1,TRBV9,.
ASSQFLVNTEAF,TRBJ1-1,TRBV4-1,few
ASRLGVEQF,TRBJ2-1,TRBV7-6,medium-sized
ASSVDGLGTDTQY,TRBJ2-3,TRBV9,.
VSSPAEYEQY,TRBJ2-7,TRBV18,.
ASSRVPSGRSYEQY,.,TRBV4-1,once
ASRRTGGSGYT,TRBJ1-2,TRBV5-8,.
ASTLITGEH,TRBJ2-7,TRBV21-1,.
ASSFYRDSQETQY,TRBJ2-5,TRBV7-2,once
ASSLTGTASGTEQF,TRBJ2-1,TRBV7-3,.
ASSPRQSPGEQY,TRBJ2-5,TRBV6-5,.
ASIWGLAGVNEQF,TRBJ2-1,TRBV19,.
ASSWDRGPYEQY,TRBJ2-7,TRBV6-5,.
ASSPIDRGHYGYT,TRBJ1-2,TRBV25-1,.
ASSPLRDPYNEQF,TRBJ2-1,TRBV5-4,.
ASSLGTAAHADTQY,TRBJ2-3,TRBV5-1,.
ASSTRAGGLTDTQY,TRBJ2-3,TRBV19,.
ASSFYSGLAGEEQF,TRBJ2-1,TRBV5-1,.
ASSVRDSVGQF,TRBJ2-1,TRBV7-9,.
ASSLRFGERNEQF,TRBJ2-1,TRBV7-3,.
ASRSMNTEAF,TRBJ1-1,TRBV28,.
ASSSQGPINSGNTIY,TRBJ1-3,TRBV21-1,.
ASSTGAVEYGYT,TRBJ1-2,TRBV28,few
AHSWRPYNEQF,TRBJ2-1,TRBV30,.
ASSLPQNSYEQY,TRBJ2-7,TRBV11-2,.
ATEGLGYGYT,TRBJ1-2,TRBV28,.
ASSPTGNTEAF,TRBJ1-1,TRBV5-6,.
ATSREGLANNNEQF,TRBJ2-1,TRBV15,.
ASSQYLQGMNTEAF,TRBJ1-1,TRBV4-3,.
ASSRGGGSYEQY,TRBJ2-7,TRBV27,.
AWSLDMNTEAF,TRBJ1-1,TRBV30,.
SGRRGSGNTEAF,TRBJ1-1,TRBV29-1,.